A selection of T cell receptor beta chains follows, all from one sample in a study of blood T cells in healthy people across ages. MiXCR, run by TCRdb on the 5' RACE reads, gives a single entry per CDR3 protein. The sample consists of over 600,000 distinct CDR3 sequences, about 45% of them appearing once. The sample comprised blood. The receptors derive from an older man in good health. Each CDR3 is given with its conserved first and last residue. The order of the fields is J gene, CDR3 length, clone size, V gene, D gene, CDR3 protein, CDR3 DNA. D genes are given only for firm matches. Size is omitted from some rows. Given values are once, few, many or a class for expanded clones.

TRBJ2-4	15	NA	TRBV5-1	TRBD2	CASSTTSSAKNIQYF	TGCGCCAGCAGCACGACTAGCTCGGCCAAAAACATTCAGTACTTC
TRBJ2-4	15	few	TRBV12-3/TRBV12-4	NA	CASTLGGGTKNIQYF	TGTGCCAGCACCCTTGGGGGTGGTACCAAAAACATTCAGTACTTC
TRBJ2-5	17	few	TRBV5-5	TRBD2	CASSSSPGLAGQETQYF	TGTGCCAGCAGCTCCAGCCCGGGACTAGCGGGACAAGAGACCCAGTACTTC
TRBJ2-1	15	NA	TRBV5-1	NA	CASSSEGRPLNEQFF	TGCGCCAGCAGCTCGGAGGGGCGGCCTTTGAATGAGCAGTTCTTC
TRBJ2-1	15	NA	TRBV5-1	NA	CASSPIISSYNEQFF	TGCGCCAGCAGCCCAATCATAAGCTCCTACAATGAGCAGTTCTTC
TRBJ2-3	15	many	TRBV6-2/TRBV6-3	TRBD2	CASSPGLADTDTQYF	TGTGCCAGCAGTCCTGGACTAGCGGACACAGATACGCAGTATTTT
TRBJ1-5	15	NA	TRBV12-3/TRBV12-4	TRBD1	CASSLTQGSNQPRHF	TGTGCCAGCAGCCTGACACAGGGGAGCAATCAGCCCCGGCATTTT
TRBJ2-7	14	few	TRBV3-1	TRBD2	CASTFSGSTYEQYF	TGTGCCAGCACCTTTAGCGGGAGTACCTACGAGCAGTACTTC
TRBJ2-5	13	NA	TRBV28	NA	CAGSSHFGETQYF	TGTGCCGGCAGTTCACATTTCGGGGAGACCCAGTACTTC
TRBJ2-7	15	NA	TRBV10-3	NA	CAINESTRDPYEQYF	TGTGCCATCAATGAGTCGACCAGGGACCCCTACGAGCAGTACTTC
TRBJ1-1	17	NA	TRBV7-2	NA	CAGSLSRLGTANTEAFF	TGTGCCGGCAGCTTATCGAGACTCGGGACGGCTAACACTGAAGCTTTCTTT
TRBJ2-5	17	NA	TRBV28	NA	CASSHSVSGAAAETQYF	TGTGCCAGCAGCCATAGCGTCTCAGGAGCTGCCGCGGAGACCCAGTACTTC
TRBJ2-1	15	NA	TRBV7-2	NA	CASGPTPGFYNEQFF	TGTGCCAGCGGCCCTACACCGGGGTTCTACAATGAGCAGTTCTTC
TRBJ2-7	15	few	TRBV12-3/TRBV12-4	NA	CASSLWGFSSYEQYF	TGTGCCAGCAGTTTATGGGGGTTCAGCTCCTACGAGCAGTACTTC
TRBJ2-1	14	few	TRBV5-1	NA	CASSLLTAYNEQFF	TGCGCCAGCAGCTTGTTGACAGCTTACAATGAGCAGTTCTTC
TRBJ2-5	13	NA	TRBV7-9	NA	CASSIKSGAHEYF	TGTGCCAGCAGCATAAAATCGGGGGCCCATGAGTACTTC
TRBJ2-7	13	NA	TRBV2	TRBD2	CASISGNPYEQYF	TGTGCCAGCATCAGCGGGAACCCCTACGAGCAGTACTTC
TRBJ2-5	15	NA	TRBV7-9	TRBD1	CASSPTRGQRKTQYF	TGTGCCAGCAGCCCAACGAGGGGGCAGAGAAAGACCCAGTACTTC
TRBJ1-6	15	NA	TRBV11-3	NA	CASSPRRTVDSPPHF	TGTGCCAGCAGCCCGAGGCGGACAGTTGATTCACCCCCCCACTTT
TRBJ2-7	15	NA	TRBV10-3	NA	CAIRGETGRGYEQYF	TGTGCCATCAGGGGGGAGACAGGACGGGGCTACGAGCAGTACTTC
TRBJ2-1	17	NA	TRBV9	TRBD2	CASSVNPLAGAGNEQFF	TGTGCCAGCAGCGTAAACCCCTTAGCGGGAGCTGGCAATGAGCAGTTCTTC
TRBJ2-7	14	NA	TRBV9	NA	CASSIMGNSYEQYF	TGTGCCAGCAGCATCATGGGCAACTCCTACGAGCAGTACTTC
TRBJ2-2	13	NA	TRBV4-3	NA	CASSQDLREELFF	TGCGCCAGCAGCCAAGATCTGAGGGAGGAGCTGTTTTTT
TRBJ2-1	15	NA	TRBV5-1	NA	CASSFVAVSVAEQFF	TGCGCCAGCAGCTTTGTGGCGGTTAGTGTCGCGGAGCAGTTCTTC
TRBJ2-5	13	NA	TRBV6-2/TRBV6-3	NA	CASSGPPQETQYF	TGTGCCAGCTCGGGACCGCCCCAAGAGACCCAGTACTTC
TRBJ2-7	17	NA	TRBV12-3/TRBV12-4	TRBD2	CASSRAGTSDFSYEQYF	TGTGCCAGCAGTCGAGCCGGGACTAGCGATTTCTCCTACGAGCAGTACTTC
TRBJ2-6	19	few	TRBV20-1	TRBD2	CSARAQGAGGLSGANVLTF	TGCAGTGCTAGAGCGCAAGGAGCGGGGGGGCTATCTGGGGCCAACGTCCTGACTTTC
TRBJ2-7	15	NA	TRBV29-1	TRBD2	CSVEVGLAGAGEQYF	TGCAGCGTTGAAGTGGGACTAGCGGGAGCGGGGGAGCAGTACTTC
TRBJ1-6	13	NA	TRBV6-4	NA	CASSRDANSPLHF	TGTGCCAGCAGTCGGGACGCGAATTCACCCCTCCACTTT
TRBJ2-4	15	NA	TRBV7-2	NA	CASSLTGQAGNIQYF	TGTGCCAGCAGCTTAACGGGTCAGGCGGGAAACATTCAGTACTTC
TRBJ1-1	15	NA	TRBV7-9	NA	CASSSVSVGYTEAFF	TGTGCCAGCAGCTCCGTCTCCGTTGGGTACACTGAAGCTTTCTTT
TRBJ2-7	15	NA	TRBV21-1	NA	CASSKALGREYEQYF	TGTGCCAGCAGCAAAGCGTTGGGGCGGGAGTACGAGCAGTACTTC
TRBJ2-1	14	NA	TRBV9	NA	CASSVEPHYNEQFF	TGTGCCAGCAGCGTAGAGCCACATTACAATGAGCAGTTCTTC
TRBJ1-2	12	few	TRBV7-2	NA	CASSYRVHGYTF	TGTGCCAGCAGCTACAGGGTTCATGGCTACACCTTC
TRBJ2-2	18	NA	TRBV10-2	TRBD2	CASSESIGLAGNTGELFF	TGCGCCAGCAGTGAGTCGATCGGTCTAGCGGGGAACACCGGGGAGCTGTTTTTT
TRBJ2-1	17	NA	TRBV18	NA	CASSPSRGGSSYNEQFF	TGTGCCAGCTCACCTTCGCGTGGAGGGAGCTCCTACAATGAGCAGTTCTTC
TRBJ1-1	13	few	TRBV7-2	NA	CASSLVANTEAFF	TGTGCCAGCAGCTTAGTGGCGAACACTGAAGCTTTCTTT
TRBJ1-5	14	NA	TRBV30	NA	CAWSVAGPQGVQHF	TGTGCCTGGAGTGTGGCGGGCCCCCAGGGAGTCCAGCATTTT
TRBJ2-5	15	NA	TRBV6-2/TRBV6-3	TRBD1	CASSYDRGRGETQYF	TGTGCCAGCAGTTACGACAGGGGGCGCGGAGAGACCCAGTACTTC
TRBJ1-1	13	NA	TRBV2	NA	CATTPGTFTEAFF	TGTGCCACCACCCCCGGGACTTTTACTGAAGCTTTCTTT
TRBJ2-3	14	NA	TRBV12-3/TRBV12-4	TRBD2	CASTWGGSTLPQYF	TGTGCCAGCACTTGGGGGGGATCTACCCTTCCGCAGTATTTT
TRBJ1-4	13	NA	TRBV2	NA	CASVPSQNEKLFF	TGTGCCAGTGTACCGAGCCAAAATGAAAAACTGTTTTTT
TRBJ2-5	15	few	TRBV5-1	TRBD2	CASSPSAGEQETQYF	TGCGCCAGCAGCCCCTCAGCGGGAGAACAAGAGACCCAGTACTTC
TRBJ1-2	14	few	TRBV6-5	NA	CASRDRQVPHGYTF	TGTGCCAGCAGGGATCGACAGGTACCCCATGGCTACACCTTC
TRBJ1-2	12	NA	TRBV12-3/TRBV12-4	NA	CASSGLRYGYTF	TGTGCCAGCTCGGGACTACGATATGGCTACACCTTC